One and the same sample provided the 25 T cell receptor beta chains below, sequenced in a study of cytomegalovirus exposure and HLA in healthy donors. This PCR relied on a set of 60 Vbeta primers and 13 Jbeta primers. Sequencing used immunoSEQ multiplex PCR; TCRdb keeps in-frame clones, though not all of them. The sample lists fewer than 350,000 clones; roughly 90% were seen once. The sample comprised PBMCs. The receptors were sampled from a young woman in good health and CMV-seronegative.

This chain links TRBV9 with TRBJ2-7; the match to TRBD1 covers 7 bases. Trimming cost V 2 bases and J 2 bases; bases outside gene matches: 19. This CDR3 has 19 amino acids. Germline V gene sequence: CDR1 SGDLS, CDR2 YYNGEE. CDR3 protein: CASSVGDDRVSFIPYEQYF. Written as DNA, the CDR3 is TGTGCCAGCAGCGTTGGGGATGACAGGGTCTCTTTCATCCCCTACGAGCAGTACTTC.

The gene calls are TRBV11-2 and TRBJ2-7, with 7 bases that match TRBD1. The CDR3 length is 13 residues. Germline V CDR1 and CDR2: SGHAT, FQNNGV. The ends lost 6 bases at V and 3 bases at J; junction bases unmatched: 5. Written as DNA, the CDR3 is TGTGCCAGCAGTCGGGACAGACTCTACGAGCAGTACTTC. Protein: CASSRDRLYEQYF.

This chain links TRBV4-1 with TRBJ2-7, with TRBD1 identical over 9 bases. Per the germline V gene, CDR1 is MGHRA and CDR2 is YSYEKL. Unmatched junction bases numbered 9, after V lost 1 base and J lost 2 bases. The CDR3 totals 17 residues. CDR3 amino acids: CASSQGRAGTGPYEQYF. The CDR3 nucleotides read TGCGCCAGCAGCCAAGGGCGAGCCGGGACAGGGCCCTACGAGCAGTACTTC.

V and J are TRBV20-1 and TRBJ1-2, with a possible D match to TRBD1 (6 bases). In germline, CDR1 is DFQATT, CDR2 SNEGSKA (reference sequence). The CDR3 has 11 amino acids. V gave up 6 bases and J gave up 7 bases, with 12 bases separating them. The CDR3, as DNA: TGCAGTGCCACAGGGTCGAGTGGCTACACCTTC. Translating it yields CSATGSSGYTF.

CDR3 sequence: CASSSEYEQYF. As DNA, the CDR3 is TGTGCCAGCAGCTCAGAATACGAGCAGTACTTC. The chain couples TRBV7-2 to TRBJ2-7, with D unclear. Germline V gene data show CDR1 as SGHTA and CDR2 as FQGNSA. With 4 bases removed from V and 4 bases from J, the gap between germline ends came to 5 bases. The CDR3 has 11 amino acids. The full variable domain, its missing parts supplied by reference TRBV7-2 and TRBJ2-7, is GAGVSQSPSNKVTEKGKDVELRCDPISGHTALYWYRQSLGQGLEFLIYFQGNSAPDKSGLPSDRFSAERTGGSVSTLTIQRTQQEDSAVYLCASSSEYEQYFGPGTRLTVT.

This clone appeared once. V usage is TRBV5-1 and J usage is TRBJ2-3, with 14 positions matching TRBD2. Germline V gene lookup returns CDR1 SGHRS and CDR2 YFSETQ. V lost 2 bases to trimming and J lost 2 bases; unmatched junction nucleotides: 13. The CDR3 totals 20 residues. The CDR3 bases are TGCGCCAGCAGCTTAAGACGGCCGGGACTAGCGGGGGAGACCACAGATACGCAGTATTTT. Protein sequence: CASSLRRPGLAGETTDTQYF.

The chain links TRBV29-1 to TRBJ2-1, with 11 bases fitting TRBD1. The CDR3 runs 12 residues. V lost 6 bases and J lost 7; bases outside the gene matches: 2. Germline CDR1 reads SQVTM; CDR2 reads ANQGSEA. CDR3 region: CSVGQGANEQFF. The CDR3 nucleotides read TGCAGCGTCGGACAGGGGGCGAATGAGCAGTTCTTC.

Points on this clone: A clone one base away is much larger, so this may be a read error. This chain connects TRBV6-1 to TRBJ2-3; the match to TRBD2 covers 10 bases. The CDR3 loop spans 15 amino acids. The junction had 3 bases not matched to a gene; V was cut back by 4 bases and J by 2 bases. The germline V gene encodes CDR1 MNHNS and CDR2 SASEGT. Here the CDR3 DNA reads TGTGCCAGCAGTGCCAGCGGGGGGGCCACAGATACGCAGTATTTT. Protein product: CASSASGGATDTQYF.

CDR3 nucleotides: TGTGCCTGGAGGGGTGGGTGGGCAGGGGGCAGGACTGAAGCTTTCTTT. This codes for CAWRGGWAGGRTEAFF. J is TRBJ1-1 and V is TRBV30; 8 nucleotides line up with TRBD1. Germline CDR1 and CDR2: GTSNPN and SVGIG (reference sequence). The CDR3 is made up of 16 amino acids. The V segment lost 3 bases and the J segment 5 bases; nucleotides outside the gene matches: 14.

The chain combines TRBV7-2 with TRBJ1-1; no reliable D call. Germline CDR1 is SGHTA and CDR2 is FQGNSA. This CDR3 is 13 amino acids long. Trimming pared 5 bases from V and 7 bases from J, leaving 14 bases between. The CDR3 nucleotides read TGTGCCAGCAGCCCGGAGGGCCTCGTTGAAGCTTTCTTT. Protein product: CASSPEGLVEAFF.

Note on this clone: Germline is not matched at one junction end, which may reflect a read error. The chain uses TRBV7-9 and TRBJ1-1, with 7 bases identical to TRBD1. The CDR3 has 15 residues. Germline V lookup: CDR1 SEHNR, CDR2 FQNEAQ (reference sequence). The CDR3 sequence: CSSSLLGTANTEAFF. CDR3 in DNA: TGTTCCAGCAGCTTATTGGGGACAGCGAACACTGAAGCTTTCTTT.

J is TRBJ2-5 and V is TRBV30; 7 nucleotides match TRBD2. This CDR3 has 17 amino acids. CDR1 GTSNPN and CDR2 SVGIG come from the germline V gene (reference sequence). After removal of 4 bases from V and 1 base from J, the junction contained 15 bases not matched to a gene. This CDR3 reads CAWTSGLFKRGQETQYF. In nucleotides, the CDR3 is TGTGCCTGGACCTCCGGTCTCTTTAAGCGGGGCCAAGAGACCCAGTACTTC.

V and J are TRBV11-2 and TRBJ2-1; 8 nucleotides align to TRBD2. Germline V gene data show CDR1 as SGHAT and CDR2 as FQNNGV. The CDR3 runs 16 residues. V lost 4 bases and J lost 9; bases outside the gene matches: 14. The CDR3 here is CASSSTPGLGGGEQFF. In DNA, the CDR3 is TGTGCCAGCAGCTCAACTCCGGGACTAGGTGGTGGTGAGCAGTTCTTC.

The rearrangement uses TRBV25-1 and TRBJ1-2; D is unclear. This CDR3 contains 14 residues. The ends were cut back, 3 bases at V and 3 bases at J, with 11 bases in the middle. Germline lookup yields CDR1 MGHDK and CDR2 SYGVNS. The CDR3 DNA is TGTGCCAGCAGTGACAATTTCCAGGACTATGGCTACACCTTC. Amino acid sequence: CASSDNFQDYGYTF.

The gene calls are TRBV10-2 and TRBJ1-4; possible D gene TRBD1, 5 bases. The CDR3 spans 15 residues. V was clipped by 3 bases and J by 0 bases, with 8 bases between them. Germline V gene data show CDR1 as WSHSY and CDR2 as SAAADI. CDR3 in DNA: TGCGCCAGCAGTGACCACAGGACAACTAATGAAAAACTGTTTTTT. Protein sequence: CASSDHRTTNEKLFF.

The J gene is TRBJ1-1, the V gene TRBV30; 8 nucleotides match TRBD1. This CDR3 region has 13 residues. Germline CDR1 GTSNPN, CDR2 SVGIG (reference sequence). With 2 bases clipped from V and 2 bases from J, the junction kept 1 base outside the gene matches. CDR3 sequence (DNA): TGTGCCTGGAGTCAGGGGGCTAACACTGAAGCTTTCTTT. This gives the protein CAWSQGANTEAFF.

This chain uses TRBV6-1 with TRBJ2-7; the match to TRBD1 covers 7 bases. Per germline, CDR1 MNHNS and CDR2 SASEGT. The CDR3 consists of 14 residues. The J segment lost 2 bases and the V segment lost 7 bases, leaving 8 bases of the junction unmatched. The DNA for the CDR3 is TGTGCCAGCACCTCTCGGACAGGAGCCTACGAGCAGTACTTC. This sequence encodes CASTSRTGAYEQYF.

This sequence joins TRBV28 and TRBJ2-7, with D perhaps TRBD2 (5 bases). This CDR3 region has 13 residues. Trimming stripped 6 bases from V and 3 bases from J, with 12 bases between. The V gene's germline CDR1 is MDHEN and CDR2 SYDVKM. CDR3 nucleotides: TGTGCCAGCAGGACCGGACTCCTCTACGAGCAGTACTTC. This translates into CASRTGLLYEQYF. The variable domain in full, with the rest retrieved from reference TRBV28 and TRBJ2-7, is DVKVTQSSRYLVKRTGEKVFLECVQDMDHENMFWYRQDPGLGLRLIYFSYDVKMKEKGDIPEGYSVSREKKERFSLILESASTNQTSMYLCASRTGLLYEQYFGPGTRLTVT.

The chain recombines TRBV6-5 with TRBJ1-1; tentatively, D is TRBD1 (6 bases). CDR1 is MNHEY and CDR2 is SVGAGI in the germline V gene. V shed 4 bases and J shed 4 bases, with 16 bases lying between them. This CDR3 is 15 amino acids long. The CDR3: CASSFFIGGATEAFF. As DNA, the CDR3 is TGTGCCAGCAGTTTCTTTATCGGGGGGGCCACTGAAGCTTTCTTT.

The genes are TRBV9 and TRBJ2-3; 9 positions agree with TRBD2. The V gene end was trimmed by 3 bases and the J gene end by 3 bases; junction bases not matched to a gene: 14. The CDR3 extends over 18 amino acids. CDR1 is SGDLS, CDR2 YYNGEE, per germline. The CDR3 DNA is TGTGCCAGCAGCGGCGGGGGGGGGAGCGGGGGATGGACAGATACGCAGTATTTT. Residues: CASSGGGGSGGWTDTQYF.

This rearrangement joins TRBV9 to TRBJ1-2, with 10 bases aligning to TRBD1. The V gene's germline CDR1 is SGDLS and CDR2 YYNGEE. With V trimmed by 4 bases and J by 7 bases, 4 bases remained unmatched. This CDR3 comprises 13 residues. DNA of the CDR3: TGTGCCAGCAGCCGGGACAGGGGAAGTGGCTACACCTTC. Translation gives CASSRDRGSGYTF. Filled out from reference TRBV9 and TRBJ1-2, the complete variable domain reads DSGVTQTPKHLITATGQRVTLRCSPRSGDLSVYWYQQSLDQGLQFLIQYYNGEERAKGNILERFSAQQFPDLHSELNLSSLELGDSALYFCASSRDRGSGYTFGSGTRLTVV.

The V and J genes are TRBV11-2 and TRBJ2-7; 7 positions match TRBD1. The CDR3 contains 14 residues. Germline V gene lookup returns CDR1 SGHAT and CDR2 FQNNGV. V shed 2 bases, J shed 5 bases, and the junction held 6 bases outside the gene matches. The CDR3 DNA reads as TGTGCCAGCAGCTTATACAGGGGCCCAAACGAGCAGTACTTC. This sequence encodes CASSLYRGPNEQYF.

J is TRBJ2-1 and V is TRBV6-1; a weak D match, TRBD2 (5 bases). There are 15 residues in the CDR3. V lost 5 bases and J 3 bases, leaving 14 bases between the germline ends. CDR1 MNHNS and CDR2 SASEGT come from the germline V gene. The CDR3 loop reads CASSSVRTSYNEQFF. As DNA, the CDR3 is TGTGCCAGCAGTTCGGTTCGAACTAGCTACAATGAGCAGTTCTTC.

The chain links TRBV19 to TRBJ1-4, with D maybe TRBD1 (5 bases). The CDR3 is made up of 16 amino acids. Trimming left V 5 bases short and J 8 bases short, with 21 bases between. Germline V gene data show CDR1 as LNHDA and CDR2 as SQIVND (reference sequence). This chain's CDR3 is CASSPGVGGVGEKLFF. CDR3 coding DNA: TGTGCCAGTAGTCCAGGCGTTGGAGGGGTTGGGGAAAAACTGTTTTTT. The full variable domain, with the rest looked up from reference TRBV19 and TRBJ1-4, is DGGITQSPKYLFRKEGQNVTLSCEQNLNHDAMYWYRQDPGQGLRLIYYSQIVNDFQKGDIAEGYSVSREKKESFPLTVTSAQKNPTAFYLCASSPGVGGVGEKLFFGSGTQLSVL.

This chain links TRBV2 with TRBJ2-7; tentatively, D is TRBD1 (8 bases). Deletions cut 11 bases from V and 2 bases from J, with 16 bases between. The CDR3 is made up of 13 amino acids. The germline V gene encodes CDR1 SNHLY and CDR2 FYNNEI. The CDR3 DNA reads TGTGCCTGGAACAGGGGGAGGGCCTACGAGCAGTACTTC. Translating it yields CAWNRGRAYEQYF.